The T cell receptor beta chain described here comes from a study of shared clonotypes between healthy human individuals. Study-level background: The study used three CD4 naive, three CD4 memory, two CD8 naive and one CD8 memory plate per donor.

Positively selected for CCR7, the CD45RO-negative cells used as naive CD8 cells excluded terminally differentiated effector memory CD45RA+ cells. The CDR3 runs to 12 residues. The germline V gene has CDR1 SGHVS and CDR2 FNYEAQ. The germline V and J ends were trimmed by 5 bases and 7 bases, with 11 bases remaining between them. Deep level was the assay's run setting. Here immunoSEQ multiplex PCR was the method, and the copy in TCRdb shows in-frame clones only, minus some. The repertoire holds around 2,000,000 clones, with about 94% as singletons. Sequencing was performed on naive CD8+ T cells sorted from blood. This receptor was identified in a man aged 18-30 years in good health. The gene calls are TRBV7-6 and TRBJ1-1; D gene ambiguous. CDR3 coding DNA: TGTGCCAGCAGCCAAAGGGAGGATGAAGCTTTCTTT. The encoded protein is CASSQREDEAFF.